This T cell receptor (beta chain) came from a study of type 1 regulatory T cells. Study overall: T-allo10 is an in vitro-generated, Tr1-enriched CD4 T cell product specific for alloantigen. Study results and caveats: Compared with non-type 1 regulatory T cells, type 1 regulatory T cells showed a more restricted TCR repertoire.

This clonotype was counted a few times. The antigen remains undetermined. The CDR3 loop spans 12 amino acids. With 4 bases removed from V and 7 bases from J, the gap between germline ends came to 8 bases. The germline gives CDR1 SNHLY, CDR2 FYNNEI. One entry per CDR3 protein, called by TCRdb with MiXCR from the reads. The sample contains some 60,000 distinct CDR3 sequences, over 50% of which appear only once. Sequenced material: cultured non-Tr1 T cells, either the whole culture or a sorted T cell fraction (not recorded which). The sequence was collected from a human donor in good health. The chain recombines TRBV2 with TRBJ2-1; D is possibly TRBD2 (6 bases). The CDR3 protein is CASSVEGNEQFF. CDR3 bases: TGTGCCAGCAGTGTGGAGGGGAATGAGCAGTTCTTC.